This T cell receptor (beta chain) comes out of a study of T cells expressing NK-cell markers. Study background: It was from sorted CD3+CD56+NKG2C+, CD3+CD56+NKG2C- and CD3+CD56-NKG2C+ T cells that TCR beta repertoires came.

Researchers built TCR beta cDNA using 5'RACE template switching with UMIs. One entry per CDR3 protein, without DNA, is what TCRdb gives after re-calling the 5' RACE reads. The sample table sets out a few hundred thousand distinct CDR3 sequences. The CDR3 runs 15 residues. The receptor comes from a woman aged 50 to 60 in good health. This sequence joins TRBV12-3 or TRBV12-4 and TRBJ2-2; TCRdb reports TRBD2, a call that lacks DNA to check it against. Material: blood T cells: a sorted CD56 or NKG2C T cell subset, CD4+ or CD8+ T cells, or bulk PBMC T cells (not recorded which). The CDR3 is CASSLEAWNTGELFF.